The present entry profiles one TCR beta chain with its context. Per the original data handling: Estimation of nucleated cell counts relied on the amplification of reference gene primers. Profiled with immunoSEQ multiplex PCR; TCRdb holds only in-frame clones, not every one. The V and J calls and clone size are taken from that table; D and trimming were inferred from the DNA. The table includes around 95,000 clones, less than 90% detected once. The sample originates from a study of blood T cell repertoires in COVID-19. Per germline, CDR1 GTSNPN and CDR2 SVGIG (reference sequence). CDR3 length: 13 residues. V was pared by 4 bases and J by 4 bases, with 1 base of the junction left unmatched.

Sequenced sample: peripheral blood. The V and J genes are TRBV30 and TRBJ2-3; 11 bases agree with TRBD2. The sequence was obtained from a man aged 25-45 years in a cohort sampled during active COVID-19. Written as DNA, the CDR3 is TGTGCCTGGACTAGCGGGGGGTCAGATACGCAGTATTTT. Translated: CAWTSGGSDTQYF.